A few counts support the clone carrying this T cell receptor beta chain. Its target is not known. In TCRdb, the RT-PCR reads were re-called with MiXCR into one record per CDR3 protein. The repertoire includes about 180,000 distinct CDR3 sequences, about 9% of them detected once, and about a tenth sits in the top ten. The sample belongs to a study of response to subunit inactivated influenza vaccine. Points from the study as a whole: There was a suggestion from the authors that each seasonal influenza vaccination recruits few new T cells.

The CDR3 length is 15 residues. The germline CDR1 and CDR2 sequences are SGHTA and FQGNSA. The V and J ends lost 4 bases and 1 base, in that order; junction bases with no gene match: 6. This chain connects TRBV7-2 to TRBJ2-7; TRBD1 matches 8 bases. Sample: non-naive T cells sorted from PBMCs, taken on the day of vaccination. This clonotype was sampled from a man aged 45 to 65 who received an inactivated influenza vaccine. CDR3 in amino acids: CASSSSRGQSYEQYF. CDR3 bases: TGTGCCAGCAGCTCATCCAGGGGGCAATCCTACGAGCAGTACTTC.